Listed here is a single TCR beta chain. No fewer than 5.5 micrograms of total RNA were isolated from every sample. The germline V and J ends were trimmed by 6 bases and 8 bases, with 7 bases remaining between them. Germline V gives CDR1 SQVTM, CDR2 ANQGSEA. There are 9 residues in the CDR3. A sample-barcoded 5' primer and a J-beta primer mix were used in a second PCR of roughly 7 to 12 cycles. MiXCR, run by TCRdb on the 5' RACE reads, gives a single entry per CDR3 protein. The sample shows approximately 790,000 distinct CDR3 sequences, about 62% of them seen only once. This record belongs to a study of blood T cells in healthy people across ages.

This TCR was recovered from a man under 40 in good health. Source material: blood. The chain has TRBV29-1 and TRBJ1-2; D is uncertain. The CDR3 spells CSVLEGYTF. The CDR3 DNA sequence: TGCAGCGTGTTAGAAGGCTACACCTTC. Filled out from reference TRBV29-1 and TRBJ1-2, the complete variable domain reads SAVISQKPSRDICQRGTSLTIQCQVDSQVTMMFWYRQQPGQSLTLIATANQGSEATYESGFVIDKFPISRPNLTFSTLTVSNMSPEDSSIYLCSVLEGYTFGSGTRLTVV.